Here is one T cell receptor (beta chain) with its context. Its target is unknown. The method was immunoSEQ multiplex PCR; TCRdb's version includes in-frame clones alone and lacks a portion of them. The table lists some 61,000 clones, about 97% of them singletons. This entry comes from a study of cytomegalovirus exposure and HLA in healthy donors. Regarding the study as a whole: Most sequenced TCRs were rare (though some public TCRs occurred in many donors). The tendency of first-cohort TCR clusters to co-occur in the 120 or so validation repertoires emerged from a later analysis. Investigators reported fewer than 200 TCR beta chains as tied to cytomegalovirus. Diagnosis of cytomegalovirus status made by the classifier reportedly showed high specificity and sensitivity.

Germline assignment: CDR1 MNHEY and CDR2 SMNVEV (reference sequence). This CDR3 spans 14 amino acids. Trimming at V came to 2 bases and at J to 4 bases, leaving 3 bases not matched to a gene. This clonotype was sampled from a woman aged 18-29 years in good health and CMV-seropositive. The rearrangement joins TRBV27 to TRBJ1-1; 8 nucleotides agree with TRBD1. Sequenced input: PBMCs. DNA of the CDR3: TGTGCCAGCAGTTTAGACAGGGGAGGCACTGAAGCTTTCTTT. Translation: CASSLDRGGTEAFF.